The 7 T cell receptor beta chains reported below all come from one sample, sequenced in a study of cytomegalovirus exposure and HLA in healthy donors. PCR used 60 Vbeta primers and 13 Jbeta primers. This table comes from immunoSEQ multiplex PCR, and its TCRdb copy is limited to in-frame clones, with some not included. This sample's table reports 95,000 to 150,000 clones. The sequenced material came from PBMCs. These TCRs come from a man aged 18 to 29 in good health and CMV-seronegative.

The chain recombines TRBV2 with TRBJ2-7; D might be TRBD1 (6 bases). CDR3 size: 11 residues. Germline loops: CDR1 SNHLY, CDR2 FYNNEI. Between the trimmed V and J ends, which lost 6 bases and 12 bases, there was a span of 15 bases. CDR3: CASSSQGNGYF. CDR3 in DNA: TGTGCCAGCAGCTCACAGGGAAATGGGTACTTC.

V is TRBV19 and J is TRBJ2-1; 7 nucleotides match TRBD2. V was clipped by 4 bases and J by 4 bases; unmatched bases: 7. This CDR3 is 15 amino acids long. CDR1 LNHDA and CDR2 SQIVND come from the germline V gene (reference sequence). CDR3 loop: CASSRVREVYNEQFF. CDR3 in DNA: TGTGCCAGTAGTAGAGTACGGGAGGTGTACAATGAGCAGTTCTTC.

The J gene is TRBJ1-1, the V gene TRBV19; maybe TRBD1 (5 bases). The V and J ends lost 6 bases and 4 bases respectively, with 12 bases between them. Germline V gives CDR1 LNHDA, CDR2 SQIVND (reference sequence). This CDR3 comprises 13 residues. The DNA of the CDR3 is TGTGCCAGTAGACCACAGGCGTCCACTGAAGCTTTCTTT. Its protein product is CASRPQASTEAFF.

The J gene is TRBJ1-2, the V gene TRBV25-1, with D uncertain. V shed 3 bases and J shed 5 bases, with 7 bases lying between them. There are 12 residues in the CDR3. Germline CDR1 reads MGHDK; CDR2 reads SYGVNS. The CDR3 DNA reads as TGTGCCAGCAGTGACACGGGATATGGCTACACCTTC. It encodes CASSDTGYGYTF.

The V call is TRBV5-6, the J call TRBJ2-5, with a tentative D call TRBD2 (5 bases). Trimming took off 3 bases at V and 2 bases at J, with 11 bases between the two ends. The CDR3 contains 14 residues. The V gene's germline CDR1 is SGHDT and CDR2 YYEEEE. CDR3 region: CASSSAGRQETQYF. The CDR3 DNA follows: TGTGCCAGCAGCTCGGCGGGCAGGCAAGAGACCCAGTACTTC.

This chain links TRBV2 with TRBJ1-1; weak D call: TRBD1 (6 bases). The CDR3 has 14 residues. V lost 6 bases and J 1 base, leaving 12 bases between the germline ends. The germline gives CDR1 SNHLY, CDR2 FYNNEI. The CDR3 here is CASSGTQGNTEAFF. DNA of the CDR3: TGTGCCAGCAGCGGTACACAGGGGAACACTGAAGCTTTCTTT.

The V call is TRBV7-9, the J call TRBJ2-7, with D perhaps matching TRBD2 (5 bases). Per the germline V gene, CDR1 is SEHNR and CDR2 is FQNEAQ (reference sequence). CDR3 length: 14 amino acids. V lost 0 bases, J lost 2 bases, and 8 bases lay in between. The CDR3 DNA sequence: TGTGCCAGCAGCTTAGCGGGAGCTCCCTACGAGCAGTACTTC. This codes for CASSLAGAPYEQYF.